This T cell receptor beta chain was sequenced during a study of OX40 agonist ivuxolimab in advanced cancers. As for the study in general: Cohort: 75% to 90% men, mean age 60, aged roughly 23 to 79. Notes on the study in general: Blood T cells, both CD4+ and CD8+, expanded clonally by week 6 at 0.1 to 3.0 mg/kg. Expanded clones were, on average, more numerous in CD8+ T cells than in CD4+.

Only in-frame clones appear in the TCRdb table, and some are missing; sequencing was by immunoSEQ multiplex PCR. The table has 25,000 to 35,000 clones, 80% to 90% seen once. Trimming took off 0 bases at V and 5 bases at J, with 17 bases between the two ends. The CDR3 is made up of 16 amino acids. Looked up from germline, CDR1 is MNHEY and CDR2 is SVGAGI. About this clone itself: Its antigen is undetermined.

Cycle 7 day 1, cycle 4 day 1, and baseline were the timepoints at which blood was sampled. Source: CD4+ or CD8+ T cells sorted from blood, taken in a trial of the OX40 agonist ivuxolimab. This TCR was recovered from an adult with an advanced solid tumor such as melanoma, head and neck, liver or kidney cancer. This chain uses TRBV6-5 with TRBJ2-7, with D tentatively TRBD1 (6 bases). The CDR3 DNA is TGTGCCAGCAGTTACTCACCTCCAAAAGGGGGAGACGAGCAGTACTTC. Translation: CASSYSPPKGGDEQYF.